The T cell receptor (beta chain) described here comes from a study of sequential checkpoint blockade in melanoma. Treatment indicated: randomized to nivolumab then ipilimumab (arm A) or the reverse (arm B). This clone was seen a handful of times. Libraries were prepared by immunoSEQ multiplex PCR; TCRdb keeps only in-frame clonotypes and omits some of them. The sample yields 30,000 or so clones, 86% seen once. This CDR3 is 13 amino acids long. V was pared by 5 bases and J by 4 bases, with 4 bases of the junction left unmatched. Germline values: CDR1 MNHEY, CDR2 SMNVEV (reference sequence). The chain combines TRBV27 with TRBJ2-7, with 8 bases identical to TRBD1. The material was CD8+ T cells sorted from blood (inferred from file names), obtained from a patient given nivolumab and ipilimumab in sequence. This TCR derives from a human donor with melanoma. The CDR3 region is CASSTYRGYEQYF. The CDR3 DNA reads TGTGCCAGCAGTACATACAGGGGGTACGAGCAGTACTTC.